This entry describes one TCR beta chain. This clonotype was found many times. Its antigen remains undetermined. No quality values exist for individual bases; no much larger clone is one base distant. To prepare the library, 5' RACE was applied. Sequencer: Illumina HiSeq 2000. Template switching introduced a universal primer binding site; the final cDNA contained a unique molecular identifier, enabling accurate counting of TCR cDNA molecules. Specific primers in the conserved constant-segment region were used to synthesize first-strand cDNA for TCR alpha and beta chains. To control for contamination, each cDNA library was double barcoded with a SMART-Mk sample barcode plus Illumina barcodes. TruSeq adapter sequences along with Illumina sample barcodes were introduced in two successive PCR steps. The Illumina HiSeq platform was used with custom primers to sequence TCR alpha and beta cDNA libraries. The source study handled its data this way. Raw reads were processed with MiGEC to extract unique molecular identifiers, and MiXCR was used to determine CDR3 positions. For each individual, recombination models were inferred using an EM algorithm with the repgenHMM and IGoR tools. The analysis of shared clonotypes was done with the tcR package in R, with sharing normalized by the product of cloneset sizes. Out-of-frame nonproductive sequences were analyzed to study raw recombination free of thymic and clonal selection effects. TCRdb reprocessing: public reads trimmed at Q25 with fastp, clones called with MiXCR, in-frame beta chains kept. When rows share a CDR3 protein, they turn into one entry using the most common DNA and genes. TCRdb's processing, not the study's, gives the V and J calls here. This sample lists 1.5 million or so distinct CDR3 sequences; about 31% were detected once. The ten largest make up more than 0.25% of the sample.

This entry belongs to a study of identical twins (dated by TCRdb to 2016 to 2018). Study-wide context: The study deep-sequenced TCR alpha and beta repertoires from monozygotic twins, unrelated adults of various ages and cord blood to test whether fetal clonotypes persist. Replicate twin experiments were performed at different times using different library preparation protocols to rule out contamination.

All donors were healthy Caucasians. The CDR3, from cysteine to phenylalanine, totals 15 residues. The CDR3 DNA has 45 bases and is translated from base 1. Relative to germline, V is 5 bases shorter and J is 2 bases shorter, with 16 bases between their ends. Overall study results and their limits: Abundant cord blood beta clonotypes had fewer insertions, young adult naive repertoires showed a similar but weaker trend, and memory repertoires showed no such trend. Because the same donors could not be followed over many years, the conclusions relied on cross-sectional statistical analysis. Recombination models systematically underestimated out-of-frame TCR alpha sharing in monozygotic twins but agreed with sharing between unrelated individuals. Compared with coincidental sharing between unrelated individuals, out-of-frame TCR alpha sequences shared between twins showed an excess of sequences with low generation probability. The excess sharing between twins in beta out-of-frame sequences was weaker because fewer shared sequences reduced the signal-to-noise ratio. Invariant T cells such as MAIT and iNKT could partly confound zero-insertion analyses, though diverse VJ usage argued against this for most clonotypes.

This TCR was recovered from a newborn girl in good health. The sequence is built from TRBV12-3 or TRBV12-4 and TRBJ2-7, with a weak D call of TRBD1 (6 bases match). The sample was cord blood. The nucleotide sequence reads TGTGCCAGCAGTCTCCGGGCAACAGGGACCTACGAGCAGTACTTC. Protein translation: CASSLRATGTYEQYF.